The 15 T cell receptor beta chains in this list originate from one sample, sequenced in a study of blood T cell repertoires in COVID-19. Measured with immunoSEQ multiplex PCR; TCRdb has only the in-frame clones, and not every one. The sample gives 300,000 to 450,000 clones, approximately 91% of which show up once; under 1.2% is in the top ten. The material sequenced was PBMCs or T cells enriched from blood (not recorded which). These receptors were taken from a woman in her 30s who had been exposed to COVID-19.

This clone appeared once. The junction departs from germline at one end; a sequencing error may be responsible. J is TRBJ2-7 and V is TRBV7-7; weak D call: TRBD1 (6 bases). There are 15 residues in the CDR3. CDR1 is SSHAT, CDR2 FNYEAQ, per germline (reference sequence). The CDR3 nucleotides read TGTGCTAGCAGCTTATCGCAGGGGAGCTCCTACGAGCAGTACTTC. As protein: CASSLSQGSSYEQYF.

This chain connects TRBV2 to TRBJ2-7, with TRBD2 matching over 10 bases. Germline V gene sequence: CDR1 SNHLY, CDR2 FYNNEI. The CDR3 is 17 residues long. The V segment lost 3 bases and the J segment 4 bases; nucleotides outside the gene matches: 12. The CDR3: CASSERRLAGRIYEQYF. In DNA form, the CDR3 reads TGTGCCAGCAGTGAGAGGAGACTAGCGGGTAGGATATACGAGCAGTACTTC.

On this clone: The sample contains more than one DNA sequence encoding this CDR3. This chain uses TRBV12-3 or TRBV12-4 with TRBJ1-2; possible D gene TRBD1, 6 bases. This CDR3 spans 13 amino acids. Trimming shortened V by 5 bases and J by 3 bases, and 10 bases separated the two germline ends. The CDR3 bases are TGTGCCAGCAGTCCGGGACAAGACTATGGCTACACCTTC. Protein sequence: CASSPGQDYGYTF.

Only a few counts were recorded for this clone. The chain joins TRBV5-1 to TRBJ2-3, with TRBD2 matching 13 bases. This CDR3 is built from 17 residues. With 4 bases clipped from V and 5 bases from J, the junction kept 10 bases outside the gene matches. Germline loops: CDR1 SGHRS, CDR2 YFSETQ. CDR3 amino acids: CASSLWTSGSGEDTQYF. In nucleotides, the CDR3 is TGCGCCAGCAGCCTTTGGACTAGCGGGAGCGGGGAAGATACGCAGTATTTT.

CDR3 sequence reads: CASSLGQGSHNEQFF. The CDR3 nucleotides read TGTGCCAGCAGCTTAGGCCAGGGGAGCCACAATGAGCAGTTCTTC. The rearrangement links TRBV11-3 to TRBJ2-1, with D perhaps matching TRBD1 (6 bases). The V end lost 1 base, the J end lost 5 bases, and 12 bases lay between the germline ends. The CDR3 is 15 amino acids. Germline loops: CDR1 SGHNT, CDR2 YENEEA. Full variable domain (outside the CDR3, taken from reference TRBV11-3 and TRBJ2-1): EAGVVQSPRYKIIEKKQPVAFWCNPISGHNTLYWYLQNLGQGPELLIRYENEEAVDDSQLPKDRFSAERLKGVDSTLKIQPAELGDSAVYLCASSLGQGSHNEQFFGPGTRLTVL.

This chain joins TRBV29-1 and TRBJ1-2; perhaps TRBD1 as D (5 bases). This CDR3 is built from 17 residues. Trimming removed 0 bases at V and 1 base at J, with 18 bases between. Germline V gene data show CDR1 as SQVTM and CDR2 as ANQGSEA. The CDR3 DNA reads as TGCAGCGTTGAAGATTATAACGCTCCAGGGCTTAACTATGGCTACACCTTC. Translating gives CSVEDYNAPGLNYGYTF.

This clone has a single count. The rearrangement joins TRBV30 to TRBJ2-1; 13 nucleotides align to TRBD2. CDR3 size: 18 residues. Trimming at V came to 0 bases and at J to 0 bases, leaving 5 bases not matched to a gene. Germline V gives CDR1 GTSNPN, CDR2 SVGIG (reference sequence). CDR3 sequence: CAWSVSRTSGSSYNEQFF. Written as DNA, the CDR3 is TGTGCCTGGAGTGTTTCCCGGACTAGCGGGAGCTCCTACAATGAGCAGTTCTTC.

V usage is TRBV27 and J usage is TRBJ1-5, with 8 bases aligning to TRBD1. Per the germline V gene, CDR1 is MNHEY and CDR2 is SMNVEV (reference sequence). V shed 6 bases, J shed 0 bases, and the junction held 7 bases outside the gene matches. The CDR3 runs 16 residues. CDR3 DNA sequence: TGTGCCAGCAGAGGACAGGGATTTTATAGCAATCAGCCCCAGCATTTT. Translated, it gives CASRGQGFYSNQPQHF.

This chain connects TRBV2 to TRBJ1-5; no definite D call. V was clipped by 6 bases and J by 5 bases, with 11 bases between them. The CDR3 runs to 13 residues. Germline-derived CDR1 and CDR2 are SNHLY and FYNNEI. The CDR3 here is CASRLGVHQPQHF. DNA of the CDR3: TGTGCCAGCAGACTCGGGGTACATCAGCCCCAGCATTTT. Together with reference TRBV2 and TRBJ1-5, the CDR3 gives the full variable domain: EPEVTQTPSHQVTQMGQEVILRCVPISNHLYFYWYRQILGQKVEFLVSFYNNEISEKSEIFDDQFSVERPDGSNFTLKIRSTKLEDSAMYFCASRLGVHQPQHFGDGTRLSIL.

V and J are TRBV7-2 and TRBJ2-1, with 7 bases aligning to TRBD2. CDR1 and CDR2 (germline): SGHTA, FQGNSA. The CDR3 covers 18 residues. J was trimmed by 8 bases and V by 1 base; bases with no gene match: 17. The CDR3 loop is CASSLGPSRTSAVDEQFF. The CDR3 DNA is TGTGCCAGCAGCTTAGGTCCCTCGCGAACTAGCGCGGTGGATGAGCAGTTCTTC.

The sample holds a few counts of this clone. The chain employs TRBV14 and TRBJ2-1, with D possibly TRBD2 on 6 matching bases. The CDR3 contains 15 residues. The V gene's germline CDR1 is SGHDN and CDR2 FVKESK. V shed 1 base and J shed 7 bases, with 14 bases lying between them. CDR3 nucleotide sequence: TGTGCCAGCAGCCAAGTGGGGGGATGGGGGAATGAGCAGTTCTTC. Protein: CASSQVGGWGNEQFF.

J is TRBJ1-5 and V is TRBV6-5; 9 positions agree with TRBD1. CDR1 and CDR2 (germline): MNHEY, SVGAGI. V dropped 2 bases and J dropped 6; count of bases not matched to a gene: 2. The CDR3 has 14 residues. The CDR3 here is CASSYTGGIQPQHF. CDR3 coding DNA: TGTGCCAGCAGTTACACAGGGGGCATTCAGCCCCAGCATTTT.

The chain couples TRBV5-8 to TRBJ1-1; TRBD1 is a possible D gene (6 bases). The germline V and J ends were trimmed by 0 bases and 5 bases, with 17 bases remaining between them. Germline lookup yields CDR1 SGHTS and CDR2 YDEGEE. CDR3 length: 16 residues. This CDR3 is CASSLARDTGGTEAFF. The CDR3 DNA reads TGTGCCAGCAGCTTGGCCAGGGACACCGGGGGGACTGAAGCTTTCTTT.

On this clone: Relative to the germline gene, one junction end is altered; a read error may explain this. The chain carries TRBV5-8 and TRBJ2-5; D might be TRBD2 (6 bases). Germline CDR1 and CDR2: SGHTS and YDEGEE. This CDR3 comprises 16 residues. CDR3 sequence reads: CASRLEGGNRLETQYF. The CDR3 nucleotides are TGTGCCAGCAGATTGGAAGGCGGGAACAGGCTGGAGACCCAGTACTTC.

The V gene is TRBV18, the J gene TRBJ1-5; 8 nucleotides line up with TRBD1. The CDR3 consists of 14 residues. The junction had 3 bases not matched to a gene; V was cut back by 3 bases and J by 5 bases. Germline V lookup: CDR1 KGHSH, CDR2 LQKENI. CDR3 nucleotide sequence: TGTGCCAGCTCACCGTACAGGGGGGATCAGCCCCAGCATTTT. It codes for CASSPYRGDQPQHF.